This T cell receptor (beta chain) was identified during a study of blood T cell repertoires in COVID-19. Here immunoSEQ multiplex PCR was the method, and the copy in TCRdb shows in-frame clones only, minus some. The table shows about 99,000 clones, with approximately 86% occurring only once. V shed 0 bases and J shed 5 bases, with 13 bases lying between them. The CDR3 length is 16 residues. Germline-derived CDR1 and CDR2 are PRHDT and FYEKMQ (reference sequence). The V call is TRBV13, the J call TRBJ2-2, with D tentatively TRBD1 (6 bases). The sequence was obtained from a man between 45 and 60 years old with COVID-19, enrolled during active disease. Specimen: peripheral blood. The CDR3 loop is CASSLGATGDTGELFF. The CDR3, as DNA: TGTGCCAGCAGCTTAGGTGCGACAGGCGATACCGGGGAGCTGTTTTTT.